This T cell receptor (beta chain) comes out of a study of cytomegalovirus exposure and HLA in healthy donors. Broader study findings: An assumption of roughly uniform sequencing depth across donors underlay the presence/absence analyses. Data from an earlier analysis indicated that most TCR beta V segments were productive either about 87% or about 30% of the time. For TCR beta chains, V- and J-gene trimming was later linked to a missense DCLRE1C variant.

A remark on this clone: The antigen remains unidentified.

V dropped 3 bases and J dropped 4; count of bases not matched to a gene: 10. CDR3 size: 16 residues. Germline V lookup: CDR1 LNHDA, CDR2 SQIVND (reference sequence). The PCR used 60 Vbeta and 13 Jbeta primers. Original processing methods: In a later analysis, some 80 million unique TCR beta chains included roughly 11 million shared by two or more donors. The repertoire was sequenced with immunoSEQ multiplex PCR; TCRdb's copy has only in-frame clones and lacks some. The D gene and trimming were derived from the DNA, and the V and J assignments and clone size from that table. The sample comprises 150,000 to 200,000 clones, roughly 84% of which are singletons, and roughly 0.23% rests with the top ten.

The sequencing sample was made of PBMCs. The chain uses TRBV19 and TRBJ2-7; the match to TRBD1 covers 9 bases. This TCR was sampled from a girl in the first two years of life in good health and CMV-seronegative. CDR3 amino acids: CASSIGSGQGRYEQYF. The CDR3 region has the DNA TGTGCCAGTAGTATCGGGTCGGGACAGGGACGTTACGAGCAGTACTTC.